This T cell receptor beta chain was identified in a study of cytomegalovirus exposure and HLA in healthy donors. Study results and limitations: Several of the most significant clusters were apparently associated with common viral pathogens in a later analysis. Previous analysis showed most TCR beta V segments were productive about 87% or about 30% of the time. As a later analysis showed, a missense DCLRE1C variant was linked to trimming of TCR beta V- and J-genes. Among TCR sequences, most were rare, though some public TCRs appeared in many donors.

Points on this clone: Its cognate antigen is unknown.

This CDR3 contains 14 residues. V shed 10 bases and J shed 0 bases, with 10 bases lying between them. The V gene's germline CDR1 is MNHEY and CDR2 SMNVEV (reference sequence). Researchers ran the PCR with 60 Vbeta and 13 Jbeta primers. The protocol was immunoSEQ multiplex PCR, while the TCRdb copy is restricted to in-frame clones and leaves out a portion. This sample has 110,000 or so clones; 67% occur once, and the top ten carry 7.5% to 9%. The chain uses TRBV27 and TRBJ2-6; no clear D. Sequencing input: PBMCs. The TCR was taken from a man aged 18 to 30 in good health and CMV-seropositive. This chain's CDR3 is CATSQYSGANVLTF. CDR3 nucleotides: TGTGCCACCTCACAATACTCTGGGGCCAACGTCCTGACTTTC.